Below are 8 T cell receptor beta chains sequenced from a single sample in a study of beta chain features in type 1 diabetes. Reverse transcribing all isolated RNA meant expressed TCRB transcripts were sequenced. Assay: immunoSEQ multiplex PCR; the TCRdb copy retains only in-frame clones and omits some. Of hundreds of thousands of clones in the sample, less than 15% were seen once. Sequenced: central memory CD4+ T cells from blood. The source is a man aged 25 to 40 in good health.

This clone was counted between two and nine times. V usage is TRBV7-9 and J usage is TRBJ1-2; D perhaps matches TRBD1 (5 bases). The ends were cut back, 1 base at V and 4 bases at J, with 13 bases in the middle. The CDR3 is made up of 15 amino acids. Germline loops: CDR1 SEHNR, CDR2 FQNEAQ (reference sequence). In nucleotides, the CDR3 is TGTGCCAGCAGCTTAGAAGCTTCAGGGAGCTATGGCTACACCTTC. It yields the protein CASSLEASGSYGYTF.

The chain carries TRBV7-2 and TRBJ2-2; D remains unclear. The CDR3 has 13 amino acids. V lost 4 bases to trimming and J lost 6 bases, with 9 bases between them. CDR1 and CDR2 from the germline V gene are SGHTA and FQGNSA. The CDR3 loop is CASSSARAGELFF. The CDR3 region has the DNA TGTGCCAGCAGCTCAGCTCGCGCCGGGGAGCTGTTTTTT.

The CDR3 bases are TGTGCCTGGAGTGTGACAGGTATCTCTGGGGCCAACGTCCTGACTTTC. Protein sequence: CAWSVTGISGANVLTF. The V gene is TRBV30, the J gene TRBJ2-6; D is perhaps TRBD1 (6 bases). V was pared by 0 bases and J by 0 bases, with 9 bases between. Germline values: CDR1 GTSNPN, CDR2 SVGIG (reference sequence). The length of the CDR3 is 16 residues. Full variable domain (remainder filled in from reference TRBV30 and TRBJ2-6): SQTIHQWPATLVQPVGSPLSLECTVEGTSNPNLYWYRQAAGRGLQLLFYSVGIGQISSEVPQNLSASRPQDRQFILSSKKLLLSDSGFYLCAWSVTGISGANVLTFGAGSRLTVL.

Concerning this clone itself: Given a far larger clone just one base away, this is likely a sequencing read error. The chain has TRBV11-3 and TRBJ2-3; D is unclear. The CDR3 has 11 amino acids. Deletions cut 5 bases from V and 4 bases from J, with 4 bases between. Germline V gene lookup returns CDR1 SGHNT and CDR2 YENEEA. The DNA for the CDR3 is TGTGCCAGCAGCCCATCAGATACGCAGTATTTT. Translated, it gives CASSPSDTQYF.

The V and J genes are TRBV7-2 and TRBJ2-7; D gene ambiguous. V was cut by 1 base and J by 0 bases, with 10 bases left in between. Looked up from germline, CDR1 is SGHTA and CDR2 is FQGNSA. This CDR3 contains 15 residues. CDR3 sequence: CASSLEHSPSYEQYF. DNA of the CDR3: TGTGCCAGCAGCTTAGAACACAGCCCCTCCTACGAGCAGTACTTC.

This clone was observed a few times. The chain employs TRBV5-4 and TRBJ1-4, with a weak D call TRBD1 (6 bases). In germline, CDR1 is SGHNT, CDR2 YYREEE (reference sequence). The CDR3 has 14 residues. V lost 1 base, J lost 2 bases, and 6 bases lay in between. CDR3 DNA sequence: TGTGCCAGCAGCTTGCAGGGGACTAATGAAAAACTGTTTTTT. Protein sequence: CASSLQGTNEKLFF.

CDR3 nucleotide sequence: TGTGCCTGGAGGGAGAAAGGGGGGCCCAATCAGCCCCAGCATTTT. Translating gives CAWREKGGPNQPQHF. V usage is TRBV30 and J usage is TRBJ1-5; possibly TRBD1 for D (6 bases). The germline V gene has CDR1 GTSNPN and CDR2 SVGIG (reference sequence). The ends were cut back, 3 bases at V and 3 bases at J, with 15 bases in the middle. The CDR3 is 15 residues long. Drawing the rest from reference TRBV30 and TRBJ1-5, the complete variable domain is SQTIHQWPATLVQPVGSPLSLECTVEGTSNPNLYWYRQAAGRGLQLLFYSVGIGQISSEVPQNLSASRPQDRQFILSSKKLLLSDSGFYLCAWREKGGPNQPQHFGDGTRLSIL.

Only a few counts were recorded for this clone. V and J are TRBV4-3 and TRBJ1-5, with 7 bases aligning to TRBD1. Germline CDR1 and CDR2: LGHNA and YSLEER. The CDR3 totals 17 residues. The ends lost 2 bases at V and 6 bases at J; junction bases unmatched: 13. The DNA of the CDR3 is TGCGCCAGCAGCCAAAGCAGGCGCAGGGGGTTCGGTCAGCCCCAGCATTTT. Translated, it gives CASSQSRRRGFGQPQHF.